The 6 T cell receptor beta chains given below trace back to one sample, sequenced in a study of response to subunit inactivated influenza vaccine. TCRdb fed the RT-PCR reads into MiXCR, producing one record per CDR3 protein. The data show more than 500,000 distinct CDR3 sequences, approximately 10% seen once. This sample also appeared in a second study, on T cells expressing NK-cell markers. As that report states: Template switching by 5'RACE with UMIs generated the TCR beta cDNA.

The sequencing here drew on PBMCs from blood, taken on the day of vaccination. The source of these receptors is a man aged 50 to 60 who received an inactivated influenza vaccine.

There are a few counts of this clonotype. This rearrangement joins TRBV27 to TRBJ1-5, with a weak D call TRBD1 (6 bases). Per germline, CDR1 MNHEY and CDR2 SMNVEV (reference sequence). With 0 bases removed from V and 9 bases from J, the gap between germline ends came to 15 bases. The CDR3 extends over 15 amino acids. The CDR3 DNA sequence: TGTGCCAGCAGTTTATCGGGACAAGGGTCGTGGCCCCAGCATTTT. Its translation is CASSLSGQGSWPQHF.

The rearrangement uses TRBV10-3 and TRBJ2-2; 7 nucleotides align to TRBD2. Germline CDR1 is ENHRY and CDR2 is SYGVKD. CDR3 length equals 16 residues. After removal of 4 bases from V and 0 bases from J, the junction contained 5 bases not matched to a gene. For the CDR3, the DNA is TGTGCCATCAGTGTGGCTAGCGGCTCGAACACCGGGGAGCTGTTTTTT. This codes for CAISVASGSNTGELFF.

This clonotype was seen a few times. The rearrangement links TRBV21-1 to TRBJ2-7; no check of the table's D call, TRBD1, against the DNA was made. TRBV21-1 is listed as a pseudogene. The CDR3 is 12 residues long. The CDR3 sequence: CASSKCPGGQYF. The CDR3 region has the DNA TGTGCCAGCAGCAAATGTCCAGGCGGGCAGTACTTC.

This chain uses TRBV5-8 with TRBJ2-2; perhaps TRBD1 as D (6 bases). Between the trimmed V and J ends, which lost 0 bases and 2 bases, there was a span of 14 bases. This CDR3 is built from 17 residues. The germline V gene has CDR1 SGHTS and CDR2 YDEGEE. DNA of the CDR3: TGTGCCAGCAGCTTGGTTCAGGGGCTTCGAAACACCGGGGAGCTGTTTTTT. Translated, it gives CASSLVQGLRNTGELFF.

V usage is TRBV5-1 and J usage is TRBJ2-5; no reliable D call. In germline, CDR1 is SGHRS, CDR2 YFSETQ. The length of the CDR3 is 12 residues. V lost 7 bases to trimming and J lost 0 bases, with 7 bases between them. CDR3 in amino acids: CASFTNQETQYF. The CDR3 region has the DNA TGCGCCAGCTTTACAAACCAAGAGACCCAGTACTTC. The full variable domain, with the rest looked up from reference TRBV5-1 and TRBJ2-5, is KAGVTQTPRYLIKTRGQQVTLSCSPISGHRSVSWYQQTPGQGLQFLFEYFSETQRNKGNFPGRFSGRQFSNSRSEMNVSTLELGDSALYLCASFTNQETQYFGPGTRLLVL.

This chain uses TRBV4-3 with TRBJ1-6; D is unresolved. Between the trimmed V and J ends, which lost 4 bases and 14 bases, there was a span of 21 bases. Per the germline V gene, CDR1 is LGHNA and CDR2 is YSLEER. The CDR3 length is 15 residues. The CDR3, as DNA: TGCGCCAGCAGCCCGATTTCCTCCGCGGATTCGGCCCTCCACTTT. It encodes CASSPISSADSALHF.